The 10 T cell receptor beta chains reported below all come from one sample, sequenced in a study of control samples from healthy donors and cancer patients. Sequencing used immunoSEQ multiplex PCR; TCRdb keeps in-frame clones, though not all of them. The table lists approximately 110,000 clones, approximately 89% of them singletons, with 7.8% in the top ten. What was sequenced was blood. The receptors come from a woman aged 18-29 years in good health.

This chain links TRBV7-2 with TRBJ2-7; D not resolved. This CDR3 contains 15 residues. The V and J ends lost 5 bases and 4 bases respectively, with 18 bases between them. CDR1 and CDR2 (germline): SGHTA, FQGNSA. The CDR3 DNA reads TGTGCCAGCAGCCGGGCCCGGGCCCCCGGGTACGAGCAGTACTTC. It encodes CASSRARAPGYEQYF.

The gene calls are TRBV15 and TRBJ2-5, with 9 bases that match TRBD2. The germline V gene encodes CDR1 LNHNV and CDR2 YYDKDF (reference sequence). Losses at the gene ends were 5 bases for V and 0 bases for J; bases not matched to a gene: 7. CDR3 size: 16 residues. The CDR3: CATSGRLAAYQETQYF. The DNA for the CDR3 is TGTGCCACCAGCGGACGACTAGCGGCGTACCAAGAGACCCAGTACTTC.

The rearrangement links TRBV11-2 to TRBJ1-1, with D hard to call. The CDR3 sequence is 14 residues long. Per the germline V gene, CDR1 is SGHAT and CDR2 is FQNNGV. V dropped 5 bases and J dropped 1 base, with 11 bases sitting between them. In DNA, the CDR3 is TGTGCCAGCAGCCGCAGCGGTAGGAACACTGAAGCTTTCTTT. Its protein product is CASSRSGRNTEAFF.

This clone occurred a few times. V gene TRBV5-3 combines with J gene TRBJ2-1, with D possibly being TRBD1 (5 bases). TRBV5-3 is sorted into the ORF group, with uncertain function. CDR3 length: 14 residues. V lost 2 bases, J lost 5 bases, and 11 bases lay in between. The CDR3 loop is CARSLRGKDNEQFF. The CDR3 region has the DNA TGTGCCAGAAGCTTAAGGGGTAAAGACAATGAGCAGTTCTTC.

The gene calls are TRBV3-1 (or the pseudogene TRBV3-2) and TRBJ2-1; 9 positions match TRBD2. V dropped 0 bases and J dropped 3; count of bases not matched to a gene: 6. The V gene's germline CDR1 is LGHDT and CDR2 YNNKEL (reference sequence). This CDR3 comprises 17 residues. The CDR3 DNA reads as TGTGCCAGCAGCCAAGAGCTGCTAGCGGGATTCTACAATGAGCAGTTCTTC. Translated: CASSQELLAGFYNEQFF.

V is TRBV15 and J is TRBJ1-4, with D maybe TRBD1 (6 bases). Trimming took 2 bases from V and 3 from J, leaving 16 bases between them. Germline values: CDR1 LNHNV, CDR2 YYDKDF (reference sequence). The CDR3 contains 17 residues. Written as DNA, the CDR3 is TGTGCCACCAGCAGACGCACTAGACAGGCCTCTAATGAAAAACTGTTTTTT. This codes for CATSRRTRQASNEKLFF.

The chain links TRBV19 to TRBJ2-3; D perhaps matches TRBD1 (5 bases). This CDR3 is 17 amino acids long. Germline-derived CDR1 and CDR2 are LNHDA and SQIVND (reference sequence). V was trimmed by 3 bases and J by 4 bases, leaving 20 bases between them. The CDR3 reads CASSILLDRPTADTQYF. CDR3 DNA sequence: TGTGCCAGTAGTATCCTCCTTGACAGACCAACCGCAGATACGCAGTATTTT. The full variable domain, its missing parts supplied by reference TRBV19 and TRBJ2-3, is DGGITQSPKYLFRKEGQNVTLSCEQNLNHDAMYWYRQDPGQGLRLIYYSQIVNDFQKGDIAEGYSVSREKKESFPLTVTSAQKNPTAFYLCASSILLDRPTADTQYFGPGTRLTVL.

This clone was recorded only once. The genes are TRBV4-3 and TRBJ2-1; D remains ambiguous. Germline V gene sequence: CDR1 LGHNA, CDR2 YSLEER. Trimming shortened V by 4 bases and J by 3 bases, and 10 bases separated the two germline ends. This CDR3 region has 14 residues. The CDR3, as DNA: TGCGCCAGCAGCCGACGCAGCGACTACAATGAGCAGTTCTTC. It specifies CASSRRSDYNEQFF.

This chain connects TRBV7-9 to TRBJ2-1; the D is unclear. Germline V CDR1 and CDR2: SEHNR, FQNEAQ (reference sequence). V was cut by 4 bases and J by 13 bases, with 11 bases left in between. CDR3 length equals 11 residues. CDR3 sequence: CASSSSEVQFF. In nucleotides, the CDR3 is TGTGCCAGCAGCTCCTCCGAGGTTCAGTTCTTC.

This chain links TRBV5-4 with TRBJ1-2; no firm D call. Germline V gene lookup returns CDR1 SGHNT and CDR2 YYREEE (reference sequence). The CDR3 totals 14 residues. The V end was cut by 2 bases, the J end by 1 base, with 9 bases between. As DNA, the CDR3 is TGTGCCAGCAGCTTCAGGACCAATAACTATGGCTACACCTTC. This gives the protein CASSFRTNNYGYTF.